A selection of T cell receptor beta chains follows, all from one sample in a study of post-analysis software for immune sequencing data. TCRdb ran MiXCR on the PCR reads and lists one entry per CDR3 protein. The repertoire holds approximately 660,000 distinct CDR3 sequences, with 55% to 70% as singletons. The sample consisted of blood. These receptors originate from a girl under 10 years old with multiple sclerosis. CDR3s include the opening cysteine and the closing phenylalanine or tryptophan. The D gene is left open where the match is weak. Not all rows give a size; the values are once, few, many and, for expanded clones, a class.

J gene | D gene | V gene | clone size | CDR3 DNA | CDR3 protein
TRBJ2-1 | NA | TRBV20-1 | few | TGCAGTGCTACTCAAGGGGTGCAATACAATGAGCAGTTCTTC | CSATQGVQYNEQFF
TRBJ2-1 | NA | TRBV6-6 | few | TGTGCCAGCAGCCCCCCGGGGGAGGGGACAAAAGAGCAGTTCTTC | CASSPPGEGTKEQFF
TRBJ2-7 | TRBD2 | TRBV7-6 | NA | TGTGCCAGCAGCTTATACCTAGCGGGAGTATACGAGCAGTACTTC | CASSLYLAGVYEQYF
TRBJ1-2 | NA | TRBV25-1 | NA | TGTGCCAGCAGTGAAGGTAACGGCGTCCTCTATGGCTACACCTTC | CASSEGNGVLYGYTF
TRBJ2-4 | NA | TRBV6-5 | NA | TGTGCCAGCAGACTTAGTTCCAAAAACATTCAGTACTTC | CASRLSSKNIQYF
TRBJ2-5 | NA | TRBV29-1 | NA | TGCAGCGTTACCCCCGGGGCTTGGCGGGAGACCCAGTACTTC | CSVTPGAWRETQYF
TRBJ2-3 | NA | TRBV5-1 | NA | TGCGCCAGCAGCTTGCGGTCGACCACAGATACGCAGTATTTT | CASSLRSTTDTQYF
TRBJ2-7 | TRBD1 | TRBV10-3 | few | TGTGCCATCAGTGAGCGGACAGGGGCAGACTACGAGCAGTACTTC | CAISERTGADYEQYF
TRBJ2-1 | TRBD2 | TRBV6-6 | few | TGTGCCAGCAGCTCCTCCGGGACTAGGACTGATGAGCAGTTCTTC | CASSSSGTRTDEQFF
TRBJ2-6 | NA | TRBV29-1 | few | TGCAGCACGCGGCTCTCTGGGGCCAACGTCCTGACTTTC | CSTRLSGANVLTF